This TCR beta chain was sequenced during a study of human T cells and chemical hapten exposure. MiXCR, applied by TCRdb to the RACE reads, yields one record per CDR3 protein. The sample carries 110,000 to 150,000 distinct CDR3 sequences, 12% recorded once. CDR3 length: 16 residues. Time point given: patch test 2, 6 weeks after DPC sensitization. Specified treatment: therapeutic diphenylcyclopropenone sensitization with weekly scalp DPC. The rearrangement uses TRBV21-1 and TRBJ2-5; the table's D call, TRBD2, was not checked against the DNA. TRBV21-1 is described as a pseudogene. The starting material was whole blood, obtained in connection with sensitization to the hapten diphenylcyclopropenone (DPC). The receptor's source is a woman aged 50 to 60 with alopecia areata. Some clones in this sample may be carry-over from other donors' samples. The DNA of the CDR3 is TGTGCCAGCAGCAAAGAGGGCCCGGACAGACAAGAGACCCAGTACTTC. This codes for CASSKEGPDRQETQYF.